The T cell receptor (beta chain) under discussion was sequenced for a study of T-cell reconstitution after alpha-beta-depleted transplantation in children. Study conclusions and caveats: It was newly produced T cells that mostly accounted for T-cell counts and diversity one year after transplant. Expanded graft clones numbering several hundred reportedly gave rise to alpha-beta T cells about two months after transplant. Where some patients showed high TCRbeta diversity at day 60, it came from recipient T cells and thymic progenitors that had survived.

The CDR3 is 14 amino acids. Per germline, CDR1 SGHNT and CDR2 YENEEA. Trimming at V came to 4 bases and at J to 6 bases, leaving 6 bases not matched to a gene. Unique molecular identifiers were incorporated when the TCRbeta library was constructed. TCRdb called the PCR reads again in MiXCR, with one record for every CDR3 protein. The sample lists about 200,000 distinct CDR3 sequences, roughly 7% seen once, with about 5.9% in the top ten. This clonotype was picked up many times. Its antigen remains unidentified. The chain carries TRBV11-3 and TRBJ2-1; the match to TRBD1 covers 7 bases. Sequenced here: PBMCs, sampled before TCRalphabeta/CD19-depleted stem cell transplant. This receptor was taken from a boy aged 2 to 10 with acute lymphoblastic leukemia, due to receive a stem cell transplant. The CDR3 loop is CASSYGTAVNEQFF. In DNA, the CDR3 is TGTGCCAGCAGCTACGGGACAGCTGTCAATGAGCAGTTCTTC.